The source of this T cell receptor (beta chain) is a study of T cells in women clearing cervical HPV infection. Study details: Cases: HPV16-related CIN3 or worse on histology, 2 invasive cancers. With HLA typing for only a few women, HLA confounding remains possible.

Points on this clone: Coverage ceases 3 residues before the CDR3 finishes, and the germline J gene fills in the end.

TCR beta CDR3 amplified by multiplex PCR from roughly 1,100 ng genomic DNA. Libraries were prepared by immunoSEQ multiplex PCR; TCRdb keeps only in-frame clonotypes and omits some of them. The sample's table shows 25,000 to 35,000 clones. V was cut by 0 bases and J by 3 bases, with 11 bases left in between. CDR1 and CDR2 from the germline V gene are DFQATT and SNEGSKA (reference sequence). The CDR3 runs to 15 residues. The sequenced material came from blood buffy coat. This chain connects TRBV20-1 to TRBJ1-4, with a weak D call TRBD1 (6 bases). This clonotype originated in a woman aged 18 to 75 with a cervical HPV16 infection that either progressed to CIN3+ or cleared (not recorded which). The CDR3 is CSARDPGTSNEKLFF. CDR3 DNA, as far as it was read: TGCAGTGCTAGAGATCCCGGGACATCTAATGAAAAA.